These 12 T cell receptor beta chains were all obtained from the same sample, sequenced in a study of blood T cells in healthy people across ages. Combining a sample-barcoded 5' primer with a J-beta primer mix, a second PCR ran for 7 to 11 cycles. MiXCR, run by TCRdb on the 5' RACE reads, gives a single entry per CDR3 protein. The sample yields more than 1 million distinct CDR3 sequences, 40% to 45% seen once. The sequenced sample was blood. The receptors come from a woman aged 55-69 years in good health.

On this clonotype: A much larger clone is a single base away; this may be a read error. The chain joins TRBV9 to TRBJ2-4; D is possibly TRBD2 (7 bases). The CDR3 spans 15 residues. Looked up from germline, CDR1 is SGDLS and CDR2 is YYNGEE. Here the CDR3 DNA reads TGTACCAGCAGCCCGGGGGGACAAGCCAAAAACATTCAGTACTTC. This sequence encodes CTSSPGGQAKNIQYF. Full variable domain (outside the CDR3, taken from reference TRBV9 and TRBJ2-4): DSGVTQTPKHLITATGQRVTLRCSPRSGDLSVYWYQQSLDQGLQFLIQYYNGEERAKGNILERFSAQQFPDLHSELNLSSLELGDSALYFCTSSPGGQAKNIQYFGAGTRLSVL.

This sequence joins TRBV20-1 and TRBJ1-2; TRBD1 matches at 7 bases. CDR3 size: 16 residues. The germline gives CDR1 DFQATT, CDR2 SNEGSKA (reference sequence). Trimming cost V 6 bases and J 4 bases; bases outside gene matches: 17. As DNA, the CDR3 is TGCAGTGCAAAAACCGGGACAGACAAGAATCCCTATGGCTACACCTTC. This encodes CSAKTGTDKNPYGYTF.

The table lists this clonotype with a few counts. The V call is TRBV6-1, the J call TRBJ2-5; 8 bases are a match to TRBD2. This CDR3 contains 14 residues. Germline V gene sequence: CDR1 MNHNS, CDR2 SASEGT. Trimming took 7 bases from V and 4 from J; bases not matched to a gene: 8. DNA for the CDR3: TGTGCCAGCATGGCCAGCGGGAGACGAGAGACCCAGTACTTC. Its translation is CASMASGRRETQYF.

V usage is TRBV5-1 and J usage is TRBJ2-1, with D perhaps TRBD2 (5 bases). This CDR3 is built from 13 residues. Germline CDR1 reads SGHRS; CDR2 reads YFSETQ. Trimming shortened V by 4 bases and J by 7 bases, and 12 bases separated the two germline ends. The CDR3, as DNA: TGCGCCAGCAGCCCGGACTCTCGGAATGAGCAGTTCTTC. It codes for CASSPDSRNEQFF.

The chain carries TRBV7-9 and TRBJ2-1; 7 bases are shared with TRBD2. This CDR3 contains 19 residues. CDR1 and CDR2 (germline): SEHNR, FQNEAQ (reference sequence). V gave up 4 bases and J gave up 5 bases; unmatched junction bases: 20. CDR3: CASSSPSVGTGTTNNEQFF. The CDR3 coding sequence is TGTGCCAGCAGCTCCCCTAGTGTCGGAACCGGGACTACGAACAATGAGCAGTTCTTC.

V is TRBV10-2 and J is TRBJ2-5; 7 bases fit TRBD2. This CDR3 has 12 residues. V shed 8 bases, J shed 5 bases, and the junction held 5 bases outside the gene matches. Germline values: CDR1 WSHSY, CDR2 SAAADI. This CDR3 reads CASWGGWETQYF. The DNA for the CDR3 is TGCGCCAGCTGGGGGGGTTGGGAGACCCAGTACTTC.

In nucleotides, the CDR3 is TGTGCCACCAGTGAGTGGGACAATGAGCAGTTCTTC. Amino acid sequence: CATSEWDNEQFF. The rearrangement joins TRBV24-1 to TRBJ2-1; D gene uncertain. Trimming removed 4 bases from V and 5 bases from J, with 5 bases in between. Looked up from germline, CDR1 is KGHDR and CDR2 is SFDVKD. This CDR3 is built from 12 residues.

Worth noting for this clonotype: A much larger clone lies a single base off, so this may be a read error. The genes are TRBV10-3 and TRBJ2-7; 8 bases are shared with TRBD2. The tail of the sequence fits TRBJ2-5 better, so the J call may be wrong. Germline V gives CDR1 ENHRY, CDR2 SYGVKD. This CDR3 contains 11 residues. CDR3 protein: CAAGLGKTQYF. CDR3 nucleotide sequence: TGTGCCGCGGGACTAGGGAAGACCCAGTACTTC.

In regard to this clonotype: One base away lies a much larger clone, so this may be a sequencing read error. The CDR3 coding sequence is TGTGCCAGCAGTTACTCTTGGGGAGCGGGGATGAACGACGAGCAGTTCTTC. Amino acid sequence: CASSYSWGAGMNDEQFF. The V gene is TRBV6-2 or TRBV6-3, the J gene TRBJ2-1; 7 nucleotides line up with TRBD2. Germline trimming cut 0 bases from V and 10 bases from J; bases unmatched to any gene: 15. The CDR3 length is 17 residues. Germline V gene data show CDR1 as MNHEY and CDR2 as SVGEGT.

The J gene is TRBJ1-6, the V gene TRBV12-3 or TRBV12-4; D is unresolved. Trimming pared 1 base from V and 3 bases from J, leaving 7 bases between. The length of the CDR3 is 15 residues. In DNA form, the CDR3 reads TGTGCCAGCAGTTTAGGGGCACTCTATAATTCACCCCTCCACTTT. Translating gives CASSLGALYNSPLHF.

The chain combines TRBV2 with TRBJ1-2; 8 nucleotides align to TRBD1. Germline V gene sequence: CDR1 SNHLY, CDR2 FYNNEI. This CDR3 spans 13 amino acids. V dropped 8 bases and J dropped 7; count of bases not matched to a gene: 9. The CDR3 sequence: CASLPDRVLGYTF. The CDR3 nucleotides are TGTGCCAGCTTGCCGGACAGGGTACTTGGCTACACCTTC.

The gene calls are TRBV6-6 and TRBJ1-1; TRBD1 matches at 8 bases. CDR1 is MNHNY, CDR2 SVGAGI, per germline (reference sequence). The CDR3 contains 14 residues. The trim removed 2 bases at V and 3 bases at J, leaving 2 bases unmatched. In nucleotides, the CDR3 is TGTGCCAGCAGTTACGACAGGGGACACACTGAAGCTTTCTTT. This gives the protein CASSYDRGHTEAFF.